The 17 T cell receptor beta chains below all came from one sample that was sequenced in a study of blood T cell repertoires in COVID-19. The method was immunoSEQ multiplex PCR; TCRdb's version includes in-frame clones alone and lacks a portion of them. The sample lists around 120,000 clones, over 80% occurring once. Sequenced: peripheral blood. The source of these receptors is a man in his sixties or seventies with acute or convalescent COVID-19.

The V and J genes are TRBV11-2 and TRBJ1-1, with D unclear. The germline V gene encodes CDR1 SGHAT and CDR2 FQNNGV. The CDR3 has 14 residues. V shed 3 bases and J shed 0 bases, with 8 bases lying between them. The CDR3 protein is CASSFGFMNTEAFF. The DNA for the CDR3 is TGTGCCAGCAGCTTCGGGTTCATGAACACTGAAGCTTTCTTT.

The rearrangement joins TRBV28 to TRBJ2-2; TRBD2 might be the D (6 bases). V gave up 7 bases and J gave up 0 bases, with 18 bases separating them. The CDR3 is made up of 17 amino acids. CDR1 is MDHEN, CDR2 SYDVKM, per germline. Here the CDR3 DNA reads TGTGCCAGCACCGTGCCAATAGGGACTGCGAACACCGGGGAGCTGTTTTTT. It encodes CASTVPIGTANTGELFF.

This clone was picked up a small number of times. The chain uses TRBV5-4 and TRBJ2-5; the match to TRBD1 covers 9 bases. Looked up from germline, CDR1 is SGHNT and CDR2 is YYREEE (reference sequence). The CDR3 extends over 13 amino acids. The V gene end was trimmed by 3 bases and the J gene end by 3 bases; junction bases not matched to a gene: 0. CDR3 sequence (DNA): TGTGCCAGCAGCTGGGACAGGGAAGAGACCCAGTACTTC. Its translation: CASSWDREETQYF.

The chain has TRBV2 and TRBJ1-2; TRBD1 agrees at 10 bases. Germline V CDR1 and CDR2: SNHLY, FYNNEI. The CDR3 is 14 amino acids. V was pared by 8 bases and J by 4 bases, with 7 bases of the junction left unmatched. Here the CDR3 DNA reads TGTGCCAGCGGTGGGGACAGGGGCGGCTATGGCTACACCTTC. Translation gives CASGGDRGGYGYTF.

The J gene is TRBJ2-1, the V gene TRBV9; perhaps TRBD2 as D (6 bases). This CDR3 comprises 16 residues. Trimming pared 4 bases from V and 9 bases from J, leaving 23 bases between. In germline, CDR1 is SGDLS, CDR2 YYNGEE. The CDR3 sequence is CASSLGGAGSNGEQFF. The CDR3 bases are TGTGCCAGCAGCCTAGGAGGGGCCGGGAGCAATGGTGAGCAGTTCTTC.

This rearrangement joins TRBV10-3 to TRBJ2-5, with 7 nucleotides matching TRBD1. There are 13 residues in the CDR3. The trim removed 2 bases at V and 4 bases at J, leaving 1 base unmatched. CDR1 and CDR2 (germline): ENHRY, SYGVKD. CDR3 nucleotide sequence: TGTGCCATCAGTGAGGGGGACAGAGAGACCCAGTACTTC. It is translated as CAISEGDRETQYF.

This clone has just a few counts. The chain uses TRBV9 and TRBJ1-3; TRBD1 matches 10 bases. The CDR3 is 17 amino acids. V shed 7 bases and J 0 bases; nucleotides not matched to a gene: 10. Germline-derived CDR1 and CDR2 are SGDLS and YYNGEE. CDR3 nucleotides: TGTGCCAGCGGCTCCGGGACAGGGGACTACTCTGGAAACACCATATATTTT. This gives the protein CASGSGTGDYSGNTIYF.

CDR3 DNA sequence: TGTGCCAGCAGCCTTGAGGAAACGGCTAATGAAAAACTGTTTTTT. Protein: CASSLEETANEKLFF. The chain employs TRBV7-9 and TRBJ1-4; D unresolved. CDR1 and CDR2 from the germline V gene are SEHNR and FQNEAQ (reference sequence). This CDR3 is built from 15 residues. Between the trimmed V and J ends, which lost 5 bases and 3 bases, there was a span of 13 bases.

V usage is TRBV6-5 and J usage is TRBJ2-7; 10 positions match TRBD1. Germline CDR1 and CDR2: MNHEY and SVGAGI. V lost 0 bases, J lost 3 bases, and 2 bases stayed unmatched. This CDR3 spans 15 amino acids. CDR3: CASSYSDRGGYEQYF. The CDR3 DNA follows: TGTGCCAGCAGTTACTCGGACAGGGGGGGCTACGAGCAGTACTTC.

This chain links TRBV10-2 with TRBJ1-3; TRBD1 is a possible D gene (6 bases). Between the trimmed V and J ends, which lost 6 bases and 4 bases, there was a span of 13 bases. The germline V gene encodes CDR1 WSHSY and CDR2 SAAADI. This CDR3 comprises 14 residues. As DNA, the CDR3 is TGCGCCAGCAGGCAGGCAGGGGTCGGAAACACCATATATTTT. Translating it yields CASRQAGVGNTIYF.

The J gene is TRBJ1-1, the V gene TRBV5-5; 7 nucleotides match TRBD1. Germline trimming cut 4 bases from V and 8 bases from J; bases unmatched to any gene: 11. Germline V gene lookup returns CDR1 SGHKS and CDR2 YYEKEE (reference sequence). The CDR3 sequence is 14 residues long. The CDR3 protein is CASSLRDSGLEAFF. As DNA, the CDR3 is TGTGCCAGCAGCCTCCGGGACAGCGGATTAGAAGCTTTCTTT.

This clone has only a few counts. The chain employs TRBV10-3 and TRBJ2-5; 9 nucleotides match TRBD1. This CDR3 is 14 amino acids long. The J segment lost 3 bases and the V segment lost 4 bases, leaving 3 bases of the junction unmatched. Germline V CDR1 and CDR2: ENHRY, SYGVKD. The CDR3 region is CAISAGQGKETQYF. The CDR3 DNA reads as TGTGCCATCAGTGCGGGACAGGGAAAAGAGACCCAGTACTTC.

The chain employs TRBV5-1 and TRBJ2-2; 7 nucleotides line up with TRBD2. Germline CDR1 reads SGHRS; CDR2 reads YFSETQ. The V segment lost 0 bases and the J segment 6 bases; nucleotides outside the gene matches: 2. The CDR3 loop spans 14 amino acids. The CDR3 bases are TGCGCCAGCAGCTTGGATGGGGGGGCCGGGGAGCTGTTTTTT. The encoded protein is CASSLDGGAGELFF.

This chain joins TRBV19 and TRBJ1-1; 8 nucleotides line up with TRBD1. From germline, CDR1 is LNHDA and CDR2 SQIVND (reference sequence). Germline trimming cut 8 bases from V and 0 bases from J; bases unmatched to any gene: 11. The CDR3 has 16 residues. CDR3 sequence (DNA): TGTGCCAGTGGACAGGGAGGGATTTTGATGAACACTGAAGCTTTCTTT. Protein product: CASGQGGILMNTEAFF. The full variable domain, its missing parts supplied by reference TRBV19 and TRBJ1-1, is DGGITQSPKYLFRKEGQNVTLSCEQNLNHDAMYWYRQDPGQGLRLIYYSQIVNDFQKGDIAEGYSVSREKKESFPLTVTSAQKNPTAFYLCASGQGGILMNTEAFFGQGTRLTVV.

As to this clone: The sample has other DNA sequences that encode this CDR3 too. CDR3 in amino acids: CASSPSAGPRNTIYF. The CDR3 nucleotides read TGTGCCAGCTCACCATCGGCAGGTCCCCGAAACACCATATATTTT. This sequence joins TRBV18 and TRBJ1-3; unclear D gene. Germline CDR1 and CDR2: KGHSH and LQKENI. V was shortened by 2 bases and J by 5 bases, with 13 bases between the two germline ends. The CDR3 loop spans 15 amino acids.

The J gene is TRBJ1-3, the V gene TRBV12-3 or TRBV12-4, with D hard to call. This CDR3 is 10 amino acids long. Between the trimmed V and J ends, which lost 6 bases and 9 bases, there was a span of 6 bases. CDR3 DNA sequence: TGTGCCAGCAGCCTCTCCACCATATATTTT. Translation gives CASSLSTIYF.

V and J are TRBV5-1 and TRBJ1-1, with D perhaps TRBD1 (5 bases). The CDR3 is 16 amino acids. Looked up from germline, CDR1 is SGHRS and CDR2 is YFSETQ. Trimming removed 4 bases at V and 6 bases at J, with 22 bases between. This CDR3 reads CASSPDGGKGDAEAFF. The CDR3 region has the DNA TGCGCCAGCAGCCCGGATGGGGGGAAAGGGGACGCTGAAGCTTTCTTT.